A selection of T cell receptor beta chains follows, all from one sample in a study of human T cells and chemical hapten exposure. TCRdb re-called the RACE reads through MiXCR, storing one row per CDR3 protein. The data show about 340,000 distinct CDR3 sequences, with about 7% seen just once and less than 10% held by the top ten. The sample was whole blood, taken in connection with sensitization to the hapten diphenylcyclopropenone (DPC). The receptors stem from a woman in her late teens or twenties with alopecia areata. Some clones in this sample may be carry-over from other donors' samples. The CDR3 runs from the conserved cysteine through the conserved F or W.

>TRBV6-2/TRBV6-3|TRBJ2-2
CASRLGQGTGELFF
>TRBV12-3/TRBV12-4|TRBJ2-5
CASSLVNRLAETQYF
>TRBV12-3/TRBV12-4|TRBJ2-1
CASRTSGGRNEQFF
>TRBV2|TRBJ1-5
CASSEWDQPQHF
>TRBV5-4|TRBJ1-6
CASSLVTQGNSPLHF
>TRBV7-9|TRBJ1-1
CASTIGAEAFF
>TRBV6-2/TRBV6-3|TRBJ2-6
CASSLEVSGANVLTF
>TRBV24-1|TRBJ2-3
CATSDSHTDTQYF
>TRBV4-2|TRBJ2-3
CASSPGLAGGTTDTQYF
>TRBV18|TRBJ2-1
CASSPEGPGVSYNEQFF
>TRBV20-1|TRBJ1-2
CSARIGTDGYTF
>TRBV11-2|TRBJ2-3
CASSYYREYTDTQYF
>TRBV4-3|TRBJ2-1
CASSQDSSGADEQFF
>TRBV10-3|TRBJ2-3
CAISESAASGDTDTQYF
>TRBV6-2/TRBV6-3|TRBJ1-5
CASSWTPNQPQHF
>TRBV7-2|TRBJ2-3
CASSLVSGGRSTDTQYF
>TRBV28|TRBJ1-6
CASSPPRAGPLHF
>TRBV25-1|TRBJ2-4
CASWDPAGPKNIQYF
>TRBV27|TRBJ2-7
CASSSYLGGQQYF
>TRBV3-1|TRBJ1-1
CASSQDDSYTEAFF
>TRBV20-1|TRBJ2-7
CSARDGGDPYEQYF
>TRBV19|TRBJ1-2
CASSSWDISGYTF
>TRBV18|TRBJ1-2
CASSSKGYGYTF
>TRBV7-2|TRBJ2-7
CASRETGSIQYF
>TRBV4-3|TRBJ1-6
CASSQTGGLLNSPLHF
>TRBV5-1|TRBJ2-5
CASSQTGVETQYF
>TRBV3-1|TRBJ2-2
CASSQRQAGTGELFF
>TRBV13|TRBJ1-1
CASSLRGGNTEAFF
>TRBV7-2|TRBJ2-3
CASTLSATRTQYF
>TRBV15|TRBJ2-7
CATSRIGDAGEQYF
>TRBV10-3|TRBJ2-1
CAIRPGTPLNNEQFF
>TRBV29-1|TRBJ1-2
CSVQAGPSYGYTF
>TRBV9|TRBJ2-6
CASSPRERRGAYFFSGANVLTF
>TRBV12-3/TRBV12-4|TRBJ2-3
CACSPRYGGGTDTQYF
>TRBV7-2|TRBJ2-1
CASSFSGGLNEQFF
>TRBV6-5|TRBJ1-6
CASTGVFSSPLHF
>TRBV3-1|TRBJ2-5
CASSQDIYAVVEETQYF
>TRBV7-2|TRBJ2-3
CASSIFPGLAGGLSTDTQYF
>TRBV29-1|TRBJ2-7
CSGQPTGEYEQYF
>TRBV7-9|TRBJ2-7
CASSADRGPGHYEQYF
>TRBV5-4|TRBJ2-5
CASSLTGDAETQYF
>TRBV4-3|TRBJ1-2
CASSLDREANYGYTF
>TRBV7-8|TRBJ1-5
CASTTWRGEDNQPQHF
>TRBV20-1|TRBJ1-1
CSARGYAPGGVTEAFF
>TRBV7-9|TRBJ2-4
CASSGQEMEGAKNIQYF
>TRBV19|TRBJ1-5
CASSTPQSGLLHNQPQHF